This T cell receptor beta chain was found in a study of T cell responses to AZD1222 COVID-19 vaccine. The assay was immunoSEQ multiplex PCR, and TCRdb's table has in-frame clones only and misses some. The data hold 45,000 to 55,000 clones, with 65% to 85% observed a single time. The CDR3 consists of 12 residues. Trimming pared 4 bases from V and 0 bases from J, leaving 3 bases between. Per the germline V gene, CDR1 is MGHDK and CDR2 is SYGVNS. The chain uses TRBV25-1 and TRBJ1-1; D is unclear. This specimen was peripheral blood, taken on day 0 of MenACWY control vaccination. The clonotype originates from an adult in good health. Here the CDR3 DNA reads TGTGCCAGCAGTGGGGTGAACACTGAAGCTTTCTTT. Encoded protein: CASSGVNTEAFF.